This entry lists 14 T cell receptor beta chains sequenced from one sample in a study of graft-versus-host responses after intestinal transplantation. The repertoire was sequenced with immunoSEQ multiplex PCR; TCRdb's copy has only in-frame clones and lacks some. In the table there are over 9,500 clones, roughly 79% of which are singletons. Graft tissue was processed to release intraepithelial and lamina propria lymphocytes. Sequenced here: ileum tissue, sampled 450 to 480 days after intestinal transplantation. Every receptor here comes from a human patient who received an intestinal transplant, so some T cells may come from the graft donor.

V usage is TRBV6-6 and J usage is TRBJ1-3; D is uncertain. Per the germline V gene, CDR1 is MNHNY and CDR2 is SVGAGI (reference sequence). The CDR3 spans 13 residues. The V and J ends lost 5 bases and 8 bases respectively, with 13 bases between them. The CDR3 region has the DNA TGTGCCAGCAGTAGTGGTGTGCGGGACACCATATATTTT. Translated: CASSSGVRDTIYF.

CDR3 nucleotides: TGTGCCAGCAGCCTAATGGCGGAAGAAGCTTTCTTT. Translation: CASSLMAEEAFF. V usage is TRBV13 and J usage is TRBJ1-1; D unresolved. The V end lost 5 bases, the J end lost 8 bases, and 12 bases lay between the germline ends. This CDR3 is built from 12 residues. CDR1 is PRHDT, CDR2 FYEKMQ, per germline (reference sequence).

The DNA of the CDR3 is TGTGCCAGCAGCGAGATTATCTCAGATACGCAGTATTTT. It specifies CASSEIISDTQYF. The chain is built from TRBV9 and TRBJ2-3; D unclear. This CDR3 has 13 amino acids. CDR1 is SGDLS and CDR2 is YYNGEE in the germline V gene. V lost 3 bases, J lost 4 bases, and 9 bases lay in between.

CDR3 residues: CAISESRGAGVTEAFF. The CDR3 DNA reads TGTGCCATCAGTGAGTCGCGCGGCGCGGGGGTCACTGAAGCTTTCTTT. The chain uses TRBV10-3 and TRBJ1-1; possibly TRBD1 for D (5 bases). Germline assignment: CDR1 ENHRY and CDR2 SYGVKD. The V and J ends lost 0 bases and 4 bases respectively, with 15 bases between them. This CDR3 spans 16 amino acids.

The V and J genes are TRBV27 and TRBJ1-2; weak D call: TRBD1 (5 bases). The CDR3 has 17 amino acids. Looked up from germline, CDR1 is MNHEY and CDR2 is SMNVEV (reference sequence). Trimming removed 7 bases at V and 2 bases at J, with 23 bases between. CDR3 region: CASNTHSGESPNYGYTF. CDR3 nucleotide sequence: TGTGCCAGCAATACCCACTCGGGGGAGTCACCCAACTATGGCTACACCTTC.

The chain has TRBV13 and TRBJ2-3; D may be TRBD1 (6 bases). This CDR3 is built from 15 residues. The ends were cut back, 4 bases at V and 4 bases at J, with 15 bases in the middle. Germline V gene lookup returns CDR1 PRHDT and CDR2 FYEKMQ (reference sequence). DNA of the CDR3: TGTGCCAGCAGCTCCGGGACACTGGGAGCAGATACGCAGTATTTT. Protein sequence: CASSSGTLGADTQYF.

The genes are TRBV5-1 and TRBJ2-1, with TRBD2 matching 7 bases. Per the germline V gene, CDR1 is SGHRS and CDR2 is YFSETQ. CDR3 size: 14 residues. J lost 1 base, V lost 4 bases, and 2 bases had no gene match. The DNA of the CDR3 is TGCGCCAGCAGCCCGCGGGAGTCCTACAATGAGCAGTTCTTC. Translated, it gives CASSPRESYNEQFF.

This chain connects TRBV11-2 to TRBJ2-2; D perhaps matches TRBD1 (6 bases). Trimming removed 4 bases at V and 4 bases at J, with 10 bases between. This CDR3 is 14 amino acids long. Germline loops: CDR1 SGHAT, CDR2 FQNNGV. The CDR3 coding sequence is TGTGCCAGCAGCTACAGGGTTCGCACCGGGGAGCTGTTTTTT. As protein: CASSYRVRTGELFF. The variable domain in full, with the rest retrieved from reference TRBV11-2 and TRBJ2-2, is EAGVAQSPRYKIIEKRQSVAFWCNPISGHATLYWYQQILGQGPKLLIQFQNNGVVDDSQLPKDRFSAERLKGVDSTLKIQPAKLEDSAVYLCASSYRVRTGELFFGEGSRLTVL.

The genes are TRBV11-2 and TRBJ2-5, with D unclear. Between the trimmed V and J ends, which lost 1 base and 5 bases, there was a span of 17 bases. The length of the CDR3 is 16 residues. CDR1 SGHAT and CDR2 FQNNGV come from the germline V gene. Written as DNA, the CDR3 is TGTGCCAGCAGCTTAGCTCGGATCCCCAACGGGGAGACCCAGTACTTC. The encoded protein is CASSLARIPNGETQYF.

The CDR3 region has the DNA TGTGCCAGCAGTTCCCCGCGTACGCAGTATTTT. Translation gives CASSSPRTQYF. The chain carries TRBV28 and TRBJ2-3; D remains unclear. This CDR3 comprises 11 residues. Trimming removed 4 bases at V and 8 bases at J, with 7 bases between. In germline, CDR1 is MDHEN, CDR2 SYDVKM. Full variable domain (remainder filled in from reference TRBV28 and TRBJ2-3): DVKVTQSSRYLVKRTGEKVFLECVQDMDHENMFWYRQDPGLGLRLIYFSYDVKMKEKGDIPEGYSVSREKKERFSLILESASTNQTSMYLCASSSPRTQYFGPGTRLTVL.

V is TRBV30 and J is TRBJ2-7; TRBD1 aligns across 10 bases. The germline V gene has CDR1 GTSNPN and CDR2 SVGIG (reference sequence). This CDR3 spans 14 amino acids. J gave up 4 bases and V 0 bases, and 3 bases lay outside the gene matches. CDR3 coding DNA: TGTGCCTGGAGTGTTGGGACAGGGGATTACGAGCAGTACTTC. Encoded protein: CAWSVGTGDYEQYF.

As concerns this clone: One end of the junction does not line up with germline, which may come from a read error. DNA of the CDR3: TGTGCCAGCAGCCAAGAGGGCGGGCTAGTCACCTACGAGCAGTACTTC. Translated: CASSQEGGLVTYEQYF. The gene calls are TRBV4-1 and TRBJ2-7, with a tentative D call TRBD2 (5 bases). The CDR3 is 16 amino acids. The germline V gene has CDR1 MGHRA and CDR2 YSYEKL.

The CDR3 region is CAWNQGLGGELFF. CDR3 nucleotides: TGTGCCTGGAATCAAGGGTTAGGCGGGGAGCTGTTTTTT. The chain links TRBV30 to TRBJ2-2; D gene uncertain. The V gene's germline CDR1 is GTSNPN and CDR2 SVGIG (reference sequence). This CDR3 is 13 amino acids long. The V gene lost 4 bases and the J gene lost 7 bases, with 13 bases spanning the gap.

The V gene is TRBV6-6, the J gene TRBJ1-2, with TRBD1 as a possible D gene (5 bases). V was cut by 6 bases and J by 7 bases, with 15 bases left in between. This CDR3 is built from 13 residues. Germline V gene data show CDR1 as MNHNY and CDR2 as SVGAGI (reference sequence). CDR3 sequence: CASSSIGQLGYTF. CDR3 coding DNA: TGTGCCAGCAGCTCCATCGGACAACTTGGCTACACCTTC.